This T cell receptor beta chain was retrieved from a study of blood T cell repertoires in COVID-19. This CDR3 is built from 12 residues. V was pared by 6 bases and J by 7 bases, with 15 bases between. Looked up from germline, CDR1 is SQVTM and CDR2 is ANQGSEA. The repertoire was sequenced with immunoSEQ multiplex PCR; TCRdb's copy has only in-frame clones and lacks some. The sample lists 200,000 or so clones, approximately 91% occurring once. This sequence was found in a woman aged 40 to 50 who had recovered from COVID-19. The J gene is TRBJ1-1, the V gene TRBV29-1; D is unresolved. Sequenced: peripheral blood. CDR3 region: CSVPTPQDEAFF. The CDR3 DNA reads as TGCAGCGTCCCGACACCGCAGGATGAAGCTTTCTTT.